This T cell receptor beta chain was recorded in a study of identical twins. The CDR3 covers 15 residues. The junction had 4 bases not matched to a gene; V was cut back by 6 bases and J by 0 bases. This clonotype was picked up a small number of times. Its antigen is as yet unknown. Notes on the study in general: Clonotypes of the beta chain that were abundant in cord blood carried fewer insertions (memory repertoires showed none).

TCRdb redid the calling of the 5' RACE reads with MiXCR, one entry per CDR3 protein. Altogether about 810,000 distinct CDR3 sequences are present, 9% to 15% being singletons, with the ten largest covering about 1.6%. This sample also belongs to another study, concerning yellow fever vaccine responses in identical twins.

This receptor was identified in a woman between 18 and 29 years old in good health. The chain joins TRBV12-3 or TRBV12-4 to TRBJ2-1, with TRBD1 identical over 8 bases. Sequenced input: PBMCs. The CDR3 DNA is TGTGCCAGCAGCGACCAGGGGGCCTCCTACAATGAGCAGTTCTTC. It specifies CASSDQGASYNEQFF.